This T cell receptor beta chain comes out of a study of tumor and adjacent non-tumor tissue in lung cancer. RNA was extracted from bulk tissue without any cell sorting. This non-tumor lung sample came from over 3 cm beyond the tumor edge. The V gene end was trimmed by 5 bases and the J gene end by 6 bases; junction bases not matched to a gene: 13. This CDR3 has 15 amino acids. Germline V gives CDR1 DFQATT, CDR2 SNEGSKA (reference sequence). The library came from three nested PCR rounds adapted from ARM-PCR protocols. TCRdb redid the calling of the multiplex PCR reads with MiXCR, one entry per CDR3 protein. This sample carries about 90,000 distinct CDR3 sequences, 65% to 80% of them seen once, and the ten largest clones take 20% to 25%.

The TCR sequence derives from a woman aged 45-65 years with non-small cell lung cancer. Sequenced: distant non-tumor lung tissue. The chain couples TRBV20-1 to TRBJ2-5; 9 bases align to TRBD1. The CDR3 reads CSAALGTGSVKTQYF. Here the CDR3 DNA reads TGCAGTGCTGCGCTTGGGACAGGGAGTGTGAAGACCCAGTACTTC.